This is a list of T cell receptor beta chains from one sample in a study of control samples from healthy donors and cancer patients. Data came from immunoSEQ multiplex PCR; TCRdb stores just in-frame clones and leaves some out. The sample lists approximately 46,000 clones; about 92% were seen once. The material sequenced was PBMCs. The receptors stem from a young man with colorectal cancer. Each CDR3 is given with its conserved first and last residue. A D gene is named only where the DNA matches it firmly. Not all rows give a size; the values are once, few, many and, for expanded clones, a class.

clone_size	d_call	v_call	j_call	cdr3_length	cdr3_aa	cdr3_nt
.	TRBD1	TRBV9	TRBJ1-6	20	CASSASMGQGGISYNSPLHF	TGTGCCAGCAGCGCCTCCATGGGACAGGGGGGGATCTCCTATAATTCACCCCTCCACTTT
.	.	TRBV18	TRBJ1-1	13	CASSPPLNTEAFF	TGTGCCAGCTCACCACCACTTAACACTGAAGCTTTCTTT
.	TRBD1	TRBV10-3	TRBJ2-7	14	CAISEGDRGYEQYF	TGTGCCATCAGTGAAGGGGACAGGGGCTACGAGCAGTACTTC
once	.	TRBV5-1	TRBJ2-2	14	CASSFGEVYGELFF	TGCGCCAGCAGTTTTGGGGAGGTGTACGGGGAGCTGTTTTTT
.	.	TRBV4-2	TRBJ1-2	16	CASSQDPRQAAQGYTF	TGTGCCAGCAGCCAAGATCCCAGACAGGCAGCTCAAGGCTACACCTTC
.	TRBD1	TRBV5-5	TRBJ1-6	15	CASSLSGTGRSPLHF	TGTGCCAGCAGCTTGTCCGGGACAGGGCGCTCACCCCTCCACTTT
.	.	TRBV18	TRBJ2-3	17	CASSLSGSTTITDTQYF	TGTGCCAGCTCACTTTCAGGGAGTACCACGATCACAGATACGCAGTATTTT
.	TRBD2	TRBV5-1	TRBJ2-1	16	CASSLGGTSGYNEQFF	TGCGCCAGCAGCTTGGGGGGGACTAGCGGCTACAATGAGCAGTTCTTC
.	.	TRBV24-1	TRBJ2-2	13	CATSDFRTGELFF	TGTGCCACCAGTGACTTCAGAACCGGGGAGCTGTTTTTT
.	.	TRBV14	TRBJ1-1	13	CASSQDRPTEAFF	TGTGCCAGCAGCCAAGATCGGCCCACAGAGGCTTTCTTT
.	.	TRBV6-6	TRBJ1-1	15	CASSYRDSRDTEAFF	TGTGCCAGCAGTTACCGGGATAGCAGGGACACTGAAGCTTTCTTT
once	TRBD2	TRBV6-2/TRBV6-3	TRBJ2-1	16	CASSSGAGGPYNEQFF	TGTGCCAGCAGTTCTGGGGCGGGGGGACCATACAATGAGCAGTTCTTC
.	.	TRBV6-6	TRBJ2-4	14	CASTPGQSGNIQYF	TGTGCCAGCACTCCCGGACAGTCCGGGAACATTCAGTACTTC
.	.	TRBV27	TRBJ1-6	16	CASSLDQGSINSPLHF	TGTGCCAGCAGTTTAGATCAGGGGTCGATTAATTCACCCCTCCACTTT
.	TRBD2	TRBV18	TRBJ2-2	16	CASSPTAGGYTGELFF	TGTGCCAGCTCACCAACGGCGGGGGGTTACACCGGGGAGCTGTTTTTT
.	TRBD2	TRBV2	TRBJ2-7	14	CASRYGLADYEQYF	TGTGCCAGCAGGTACGGACTAGCGGACTACGAGCAGTACTTC
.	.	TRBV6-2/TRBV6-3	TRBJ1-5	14	CASSQRVGGQPQHF	TGTGCCAGCAGTCAAAGGGTAGGAGGTCAGCCCCAGCATTTT
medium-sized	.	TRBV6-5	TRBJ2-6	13	CASSRAGANVLTF	TGTGCCAGCAGTAGGGCTGGGGCCAACGTCCTGACTTTC